This T cell receptor (beta chain) came from a study of post-analysis software for immune sequencing data. The overall study: Relapsing-remitting, secondary progressive and progressive-relapsing forms of multiple sclerosis all featured among disease courses.

To note about this clonotype: Its specificity is not known.

Findings of the study overall: Among five TRBV segments more frequent in patients than controls were TRBV5-6, TRBV5-1 and TRBV20-1. For normalized Chao1 diversity, multiple sclerosis patients scored significantly lower than controls did. With F measure, samples from one preparation batch clustered together strongly.

The trim removed 3 bases at V and 4 bases at J, leaving 2 bases unmatched. Germline CDR1 is MNHNY and CDR2 is SVGAGI (reference sequence). The CDR3 runs 14 residues. Sequencing libraries made from TCR beta cDNA carried unique molecular identifiers. TCRdb analysed the PCR reads with MiXCR anew, one entry per CDR3 protein. The sample has about 540,000 distinct CDR3 sequences; less than 40% are singletons. This chain uses TRBV6-6 with TRBJ2-3; the match to TRBD1 covers 9 bases. What was sequenced was blood. This TCR derives from a girl aged 2-17 years with multiple sclerosis. Here the CDR3 DNA reads TGTGCCAGCAGTTATCGGACAGGGGCAGATACGCAGTATTTT. Its translation: CASSYRTGADTQYF.